The entry below describes one T cell receptor beta chain. Its cognate antigen is unknown. The data originate from a study of CXCR3-negative and CXCR3-positive naive CD8 T cells. Study-level findings and limits: After cryopreservation, expression of CXCR3 was partially reduced, and most assays were run with fresh PBMCs. The study found that naive CXCR3-negative and CXCR3-positive cells shared TRBV-TRBJ usage, while memory cells differed.

This CDR3 is built from 11 residues. Germline V gene sequence: CDR1 SGHKS, CDR2 YYEKEE (reference sequence). Libraries of TRB cDNA were made by 5' RACE and carried UMIs. Following a re-call of the 5' RACE reads, TCRdb has one entry per CDR3 protein and lacks DNA. The sample table sets out about 120,000 distinct CDR3 sequences. This clonotype was obtained from a human donor in good health. Some clones in this sample may be carry-over from other donors' samples. Sequencing was done on a sample of naive CXCR3- CD8+ T cells from blood. This sample's subset: CD45RO-CCR7+CD27+CD95- naive CD8+ T cells lacking CXCR3 (TNR3-). The V call is TRBV5-5, the J call TRBJ2-7. The CDR3 protein is CASVVGYEQYF.